The 6 T cell receptor beta chains reported below all come from one sample, sequenced in a study of cytomegalovirus exposure and HLA in healthy donors. The primer mix had 60 Vbeta and 13 Jbeta primers. Assay: immunoSEQ multiplex PCR; the TCRdb copy retains only in-frame clones and omits some. The profile covers about 160,000 clones, with about 85% appearing a single time and approximately 1.9% taken by the ten largest. Sequencing was done on a sample of PBMCs. All receptors derive from a man between 18 and 29 years old in good health and CMV-seronegative.

The chain couples TRBV27 to TRBJ2-1; possibly TRBD2 for D (5 bases). The CDR3 extends over 13 amino acids. The germline V and J ends were trimmed by 5 bases and 5 bases, with 10 bases remaining between them. Germline V gene data show CDR1 as MNHEY and CDR2 as SMNVEV (reference sequence). CDR3 in amino acids: CASSQPGNNEQFF. The CDR3 region has the DNA TGTGCCAGCAGTCAACCGGGAAACAATGAGCAGTTCTTC.

J is TRBJ1-2 and V is TRBV6-5, with TRBD1 matching over 8 bases. The germline V gene encodes CDR1 MNHEY and CDR2 SVGAGI. The CDR3 contains 14 residues. J was trimmed by 5 bases and V by 5 bases; bases with no gene match: 7. The CDR3 spells CASSGQGGRYGYTF. In nucleotides, the CDR3 is TGTGCCAGCAGTGGACAGGGAGGGAGGTATGGCTACACCTTC.

The chain uses TRBV6-5 and TRBJ2-1; a possible D gene is TRBD1 (6 bases). Per the germline V gene, CDR1 is MNHEY and CDR2 is SVGAGI. V lost 0 bases to trimming and J lost 2 bases, with 11 bases between them. The CDR3 is 16 amino acids. The CDR3 reads CASSYSGGGPYNEQFF. CDR3 coding DNA: TGTGCCAGCAGTTACTCCGGTGGGGGCCCCTACAATGAGCAGTTCTTC.

This chain joins TRBV7-8 and TRBJ1-1; D gene ambiguous. The CDR3 totals 15 residues. Germline lookup yields CDR1 SGHVS and CDR2 FQNEAQ. The V and J ends lost 2 bases and 0 bases respectively, with 10 bases between them. In nucleotides, the CDR3 is TGTGCCAGCAGCTTAAGAACCACAATGAACACTGAAGCTTTCTTT. Protein product: CASSLRTTMNTEAFF.

This clone came up a few times. This chain joins TRBV5-1 and TRBJ2-7, with 9 bases identical to TRBD1. J gave up 5 bases and V 1 base, and 4 bases lay outside the gene matches. Germline CDR1 SGHRS, CDR2 YFSETQ. The CDR3 length is 14 residues. The CDR3 region is CASSLPTGGDEQYF. The CDR3 nucleotides read TGCGCCAGCAGCTTGCCGACAGGGGGAGACGAGCAGTACTTC. The full variable domain, rest sourced from reference TRBV5-1 and TRBJ2-7, is KAGVTQTPRYLIKTRGQQVTLSCSPISGHRSVSWYQQTPGQGLQFLFEYFSETQRNKGNFPGRFSGRQFSNSRSEMNVSTLELGDSALYLCASSLPTGGDEQYFGPGTRLTVT.

This clone occurred a few times. J is TRBJ1-2 and V is TRBV5-5; a weak D match, TRBD1 (6 bases). CDR1 and CDR2 (germline): SGHKS, YYEKEE (reference sequence). The CDR3 has 15 amino acids. Trimming removed 4 bases at V and 0 bases at J, with 13 bases between. The CDR3 region is CASSPQGIANYGYTF. In DNA, the CDR3 is TGTGCCAGCAGCCCGCAGGGGATCGCTAACTATGGCTACACCTTC. The full variable domain, rest sourced from reference TRBV5-5 and TRBJ1-2, is DAGVTQSPTHLIKTRGQQVTLRCSPISGHKSVSWYQQVLGQGPQFIFQYYEKEERGRGNFPDRFSARQFPNYSSELNVNALLLGDSALYLCASSPQGIANYGYTFGSGTRLTVV.